A selection of T cell receptor beta chains follows, all from one sample in a study of blood T cell repertoires in COVID-19. Sequencing was performed with immunoSEQ multiplex PCR; in TCRdb, only in-frame clones are kept and a portion is missing. The data show 230,000 or so clones, approximately 81% seen once. Sequenced input: PBMCs or T cells enriched from blood (not recorded which). The receptors stem from a woman between 45 and 60 years old who had been exposed to COVID-19. Both conserved end residues are part of each CDR3. D genes are given only for firm matches. Only some rows state a clone size, as once, few, many or a class for expanded clones.

TRBV3-1/TRBV3-2	TRBD2	TRBJ2-3	few	TGTGCCAGCAGCCATACACTAGCGACAGATACGCAGTATTTT	CASSHTLATDTQYF
TRBV6-2/TRBV6-3	TRBD1	TRBJ2-7	NA	TGTGCCAGCAGTTTCTCCGGGACAGACTACGAGCAGTACTTC	CASSFSGTDYEQYF
TRBV6-2/TRBV6-3	NA	TRBJ2-7	NA	TGTGCCAGCAGTTACGGCCGCTACGAGCAGTACTTC	CASSYGRYEQYF
TRBV5-1	NA	TRBJ2-1	NA	TGCGCCAGCAGCTTGGACGGAGACTCCTACAATGAGCAGTTCTTC	CASSLDGDSYNEQFF
TRBV2	NA	TRBJ2-3	NA	TGTGCCAGTTCCCCGGGCAGGGCTGGCACAGATACGCAGTATTTT	CASSPGRAGTDTQYF
TRBV19	NA	TRBJ1-6	NA	TGTGCCACCAACACAGGGATGGACTCACCCCTCCACTTT	CATNTGMDSPLHF
TRBV7-2	TRBD1	TRBJ1-1	NA	TGTGCCAGCAGCTTCCCGGGACAGGGGGCGAGGAGGACTTTCTTT	CASSFPGQGARRTFF
TRBV7-9	NA	TRBJ2-3	NA	TGTGCCAGCAGCTTTGTCTTAGGCTTAGCCGCGGGTACGCAGTATTTT	CASSFVLGLAAGTQYF
TRBV2	NA	TRBJ1-6	NA	TGTGCCAGCAGAACCGGGACAATGGGTCCACCCCTCCACTTT	CASRTGTMGPPLHF
TRBV9	TRBD2	TRBJ2-1	NA	TGTGCCAGCAGCGTAGGACTAGCGGGGGGGCGGATCTACAATGAGCAGTTCTTC	CASSVGLAGGRIYNEQFF
TRBV11-2	NA	TRBJ1-1	once	TGTGCCAGCAGCTCCCACGAGCGTCGGTCCGGTGAAGCTTTCTTT	CASSSHERRSGEAFF
TRBV11-2	TRBD1	TRBJ2-7	NA	TGTGCCAGCAGCTCCCGACGGACAGGGTCCTACGAGCAGTACTTC	CASSSRRTGSYEQYF
TRBV7-9	NA	TRBJ1-6	NA	TGTGCCAGCAGCTTAGTAGGAGGGAGTAATTCACCCCTCCACTTT	CASSLVGGSNSPLHF
TRBV6-5	NA	TRBJ1-1	NA	TGTGCCAGCTCGCGTAGTTTGGACACTGAAGCTTTCTTT	CASSRSLDTEAFF
TRBV5-6	TRBD1	TRBJ2-5	NA	TGTGCCAGCAGCTCAGGGGGCAGGGAGACCCAGTACTTC	CASSSGGRETQYF
TRBV18	TRBD1	TRBJ2-7	NA	TGTGCCAGCTCACATGGGGACAGGCGCTACGAGCAGTACTTC	CASSHGDRRYEQYF
TRBV12-3/TRBV12-4	NA	TRBJ2-1	NA	TGTGCCAGCAGTTTGAAGCACAATGAGCAGTTCTTC	CASSLKHNEQFF
TRBV19	NA	TRBJ2-3	NA	TGTGCCAGTAGTATAGAGGGGTTAGGGGTAGGAGATACGCAGTATTTT	CASSIEGLGVGDTQYF
TRBV3-1/TRBV3-2	TRBD1	TRBJ1-2	NA	TGTGCCAGCAACCCAGCGACAGGGGCATTGGATGGCTACACCTTC	CASNPATGALDGYTF
TRBV7-2	TRBD1	TRBJ1-2	NA	TGTGCCAGCAGCTTGACAGGGGGGAAAGGAAGCTATGGCTACACCTTC	CASSLTGGKGSYGYTF
TRBV12-3/TRBV12-4	NA	TRBJ1-1	NA	TGTGCCAGCAGTTTGGGAGGGACCGAAACTTTCTTT	CASSLGGTETFF
TRBV5-1	NA	TRBJ1-3	NA	TGCGCCAGCAGCTTGTCCGACAGATTATCCTCGAACACCATATATTTT	CASSLSDRLSSNTIYF
TRBV5-5	NA	TRBJ1-1	few	TGTGCCAGCAGCTTGGTCTGGGACGTCGGGAGGGGCACTGAAGCTTTCTTT	CASSLVWDVGRGTEAFF
TRBV12-3/TRBV12-4	NA	TRBJ2-7	NA	TGTGCCAGCAGTGCGGCCTACGAGCAGTACTTC	CASSAAYEQYF
TRBV5-1	TRBD1	TRBJ2-1	once	TGCGCCAGCACCACAGGGACAGGGATGTGGGGGGCTTCAAGCTCCTACAATGAGCAGTTCTTC	CASTTGTGMWGASSSYNEQFF
TRBV28	TRBD1	TRBJ1-5	NA	TGTGCCAGCAGTAGGACAGGGTCGGGTCAGCCCCAGCATTTT	CASSRTGSGQPQHF
TRBV5-5	NA	TRBJ1-1	NA	TGTGCCAGCAGCTTGGGACAGAGGAACACTGAAGCTTTCTTT	CASSLGQRNTEAFF
TRBV9	NA	TRBJ1-1	few	TGTGCCAGCAGCACTGGACAGAGGAACACTGAAGCTTTCTTT	CASSTGQRNTEAFF
TRBV7-9	NA	TRBJ1-4	NA	TGTGCCAGCAGCCCCGGCACAGGGACTAATGAAAAACTGTTTTTT	CASSPGTGTNEKLFF
TRBV5-1	TRBD1	TRBJ2-5	NA	TGCGCCAGCAGCTTGACCCCAGGGGGAATGGAGACCCAGTACTTC	CASSLTPGGMETQYF